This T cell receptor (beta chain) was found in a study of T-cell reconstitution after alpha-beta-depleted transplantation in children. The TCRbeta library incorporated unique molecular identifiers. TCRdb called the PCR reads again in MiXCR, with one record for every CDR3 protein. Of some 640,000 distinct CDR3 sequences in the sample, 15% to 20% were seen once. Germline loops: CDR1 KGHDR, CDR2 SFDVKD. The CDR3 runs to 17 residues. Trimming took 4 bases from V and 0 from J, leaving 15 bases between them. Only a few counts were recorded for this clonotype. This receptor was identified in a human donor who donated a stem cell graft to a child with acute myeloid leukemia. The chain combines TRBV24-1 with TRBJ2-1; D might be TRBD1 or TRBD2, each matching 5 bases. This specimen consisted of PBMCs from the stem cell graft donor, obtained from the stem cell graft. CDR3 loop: CATSDSGRGGSYNEQFF. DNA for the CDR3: TGTGCCACCAGTGACTCCGGACGGGGCGGCTCCTACAATGAGCAGTTCTTC.